Following are 9 T cell receptor beta chains from one sample sequenced in a study of shared clonotypes between healthy human individuals. Profiling relied on immunoSEQ multiplex PCR, and the TCRdb table lists in-frame clones only, not all of them. The data hold over a million clones, with roughly 95% observed a single time. The sequenced sample consisted of naive CD4+ T cells sorted from blood. Subset here: CD45RA+ positively selected. Receptors were obtained from a man under 40 in good health.

The V gene is TRBV19, the J gene TRBJ1-1; D is perhaps TRBD1 (5 bases). CDR1 and CDR2 (germline): LNHDA, SQIVND (reference sequence). V shed 4 bases and J shed 0 bases, with 21 bases lying between them. This CDR3 spans 18 amino acids. CDR3 loop: CASSKRSGLPLMNTEAFF. In DNA, the CDR3 is TGTGCCAGTAGTAAGAGGTCGGGACTTCCGCTCATGAACACTGAAGCTTTCTTT. Looking up the rest from reference TRBV19 and TRBJ1-1 gives the full variable domain: DGGITQSPKYLFRKEGQNVTLSCEQNLNHDAMYWYRQDPGQGLRLIYYSQIVNDFQKGDIAEGYSVSREKKESFPLTVTSAQKNPTAFYLCASSKRSGLPLMNTEAFFGQGTRLTVV.

V gene TRBV19 combines with J gene TRBJ2-1; maybe TRBD1 (5 bases). The CDR3 runs 14 residues. Per the germline V gene, CDR1 is LNHDA and CDR2 is SQIVND (reference sequence). V was cut by 4 bases and J by 8 bases, with 15 bases left in between. CDR3 in DNA: TGTGCCAGTAGTAACCGCGACAGTAGCTATGAGCAGTTCTTC. Translation gives CASSNRDSSYEQFF.

This chain uses TRBV9 with TRBJ2-3; 12 bases match TRBD2. With V trimmed by 8 bases and J by 4 bases, 5 bases remained unmatched. Germline-derived CDR1 and CDR2 are SGDLS and YYNGEE. This CDR3 is 14 amino acids long. CDR3 bases: TGTGCCAGTGCGACTAGCGGGAGACCAGATACGCAGTATTTT. Translating gives CASATSGRPDTQYF.

The chain carries TRBV27 and TRBJ1-4; 10 bases align to TRBD1. V was pared by 2 bases and J by 6 bases, with 3 bases of the junction left unmatched. This CDR3 region has 15 residues. Looked up from germline, CDR1 is MNHEY and CDR2 is SMNVEV (reference sequence). In DNA form, the CDR3 reads TGTGCCAGCAGTTTAGCGGGACAGGGGCATGAAAAACTGTTTTTT. Protein: CASSLAGQGHEKLFF. The variable domain in full, with the rest retrieved from reference TRBV27 and TRBJ1-4, is EAQVTQNPRYLITVTGKKLTVTCSQNMNHEYMSWYRQDPGLGLRQIYYSMNVEVTDKGDVPEGYKVSRKEKRNFPLILESPSPNQTSLYFCASSLAGQGHEKLFFGSGTQLSVL.

This chain connects TRBV15 to TRBJ1-2, with D maybe TRBD1 (5 bases). The CDR3 runs to 15 residues. V was shortened by 2 bases and J by 2 bases, with 12 bases between the two germline ends. Germline CDR1 is LNHNV and CDR2 is YYDKDF (reference sequence). Here the CDR3 DNA reads TGTGCCACCAGCAGACGCTCCGGGGGAAACTATGGCTACACCTTC. Translated, it gives CATSRRSGGNYGYTF. Supplemented by reference TRBV15 and TRBJ1-2, the full variable domain reads DAMVIQNPRYQVTQFGKPVTLSCSQTLNHNVMYWYQQKSSQAPKLLFHYYDKDFNNEADTPDNFQSRRPNTSFCFLDIRSPGLGDTAMYLCATSRRSGGNYGYTFGSGTRLTVV.

The gene calls are TRBV6-6 and TRBJ2-1; 11 bases line up with TRBD2. CDR1 and CDR2 (germline): MNHNY, SVGAGI (reference sequence). The V and J ends lost 4 bases and 9 bases, in that order; junction bases with no gene match: 11. The CDR3 contains 16 residues. In DNA, the CDR3 is TGTGCCAGCAGTTCCTTAGCGGGAGGGCTGGGGTTTGAGCAGTTCTTC. Its translation is CASSSLAGGLGFEQFF.

This clone was recorded only once. This chain links TRBV19 with TRBJ1-5; no definite D call. This CDR3 is built from 12 residues. V was trimmed by 6 bases and J by 6 bases, leaving 9 bases between them. CDR1 LNHDA and CDR2 SQIVND come from the germline V gene (reference sequence). The CDR3 DNA reads TGTGCCAGTAGCGAAGTGATTCAGCCCCAGCATTTT. Translating it yields CASSEVIQPQHF. Complete variable domain (other parts from reference TRBV19 and TRBJ1-5): DGGITQSPKYLFRKEGQNVTLSCEQNLNHDAMYWYRQDPGQGLRLIYYSQIVNDFQKGDIAEGYSVSREKKESFPLTVTSAQKNPTAFYLCASSEVIQPQHFGDGTRLSIL.

The rearrangement links TRBV4-2 to TRBJ1-5; D gene uncertain. Trimming removed 4 bases at V and 2 bases at J, with 9 bases between. The CDR3 length is 14 residues. The V gene's germline CDR1 is LGHNA and CDR2 YNFKEQ. The CDR3 spells CASSPEEGNQPQHF. CDR3 DNA sequence: TGTGCCAGCAGCCCTGAAGAGGGCAATCAGCCCCAGCATTTT.

The chain links TRBV11-2 to TRBJ2-6, with unresolved D. CDR1 is SGHAT, CDR2 FQNNGV, per germline. This CDR3 spans 14 amino acids. Trimming left V 0 bases short and J 4 bases short, with 4 bases between. The CDR3 is CASSLDLGANVLTF. DNA for the CDR3: TGTGCCAGCAGCTTAGACCTGGGGGCCAACGTCCTGACTTTC. The complete variable domain, with remaining parts taken from reference TRBV11-2 and TRBJ2-6, reads EAGVAQSPRYKIIEKRQSVAFWCNPISGHATLYWYQQILGQGPKLLIQFQNNGVVDDSQLPKDRFSAERLKGVDSTLKIQPAKLEDSAVYLCASSLDLGANVLTFGAGSRLTVL.